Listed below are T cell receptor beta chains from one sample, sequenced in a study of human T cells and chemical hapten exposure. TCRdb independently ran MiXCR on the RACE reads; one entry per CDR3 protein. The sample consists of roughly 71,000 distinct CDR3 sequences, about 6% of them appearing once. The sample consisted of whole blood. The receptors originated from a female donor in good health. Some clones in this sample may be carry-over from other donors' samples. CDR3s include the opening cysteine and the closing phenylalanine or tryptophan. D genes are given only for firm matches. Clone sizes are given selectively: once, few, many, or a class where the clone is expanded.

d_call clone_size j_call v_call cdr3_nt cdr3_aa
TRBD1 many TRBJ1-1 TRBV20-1 TGCAGTGCTCTCCGGGACAGGGGTATCACTGAAGCTTTCTTT CSALRDRGITEAFF
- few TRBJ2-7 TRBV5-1 TGCGCCAGCAGCTTGGGGGCTGTTGCCGAGCAGTACTTC CASSLGAVAEQYF
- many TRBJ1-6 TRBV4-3 TGCGCCAGCAGCCAAGGATGGGACGGAAATTCACCCCTCCACTTT CASSQGWDGNSPLHF
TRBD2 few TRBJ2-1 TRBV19 TGTGCCAGTAGTAATTATGGGGGGACTAGCGATGAGCAGTTCTTC CASSNYGGTSDEQFF
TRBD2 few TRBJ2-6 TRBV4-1 TGCGCCAGCAGCCAAGAAGGCGGGAGATCTGGGGCCAACGTCCTGACTTTC CASSQEGGRSGANVLTF
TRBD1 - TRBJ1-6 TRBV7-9 TGTGCCAGCAGCTTGGACAGGGATTGGGGATCACCCCTCCACTTT CASSLDRDWGSPLHF
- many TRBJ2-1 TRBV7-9 TGTGCCAGCAGTTCGGGCTGGACTACTTGGAATGAGCAGTTCTTC CASSSGWTTWNEQFF
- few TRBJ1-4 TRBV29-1 TGCAGCGTTGAAGTCCGGGACAAACTCGAAAAACTGTTTTTT CSVEVRDKLEKLFF
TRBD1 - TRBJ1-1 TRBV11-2 TGTGCCAGCAGCGGTGGGACAGGGGACATGAACACTGAAGCTTTCTTT CASSGGTGDMNTEAFF
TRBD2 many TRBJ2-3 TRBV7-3 TGTGCCAGCAGCTTGGTTGCGGGAGCTATAGATACGCAGTATTTT CASSLVAGAIDTQYF
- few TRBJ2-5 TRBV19 TGTGCCAGTAGTCAGGGTAAACAAGAGACCCAGTACTTC CASSQGKQETQYF
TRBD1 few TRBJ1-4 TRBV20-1 TGCAGTGCTAGCCGGGACAGGGTTGAGGAACTGTTTTTT CSASRDRVEELFF
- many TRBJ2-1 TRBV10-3 TGTGCCATCAGTGAGTCCCTAACCGGCAAGAATGAGCAGTTCTTC CAISESLTGKNEQFF
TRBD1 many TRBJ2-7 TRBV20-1 TGCAGTGCTTCTTTTAAGGGGGCTTCCTACGAGCAGTACTTC CSASFKGASYEQYF
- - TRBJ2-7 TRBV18 TGTGCCAGCTCGGCAGCCTCCTACGAGCAGTACTTC CASSAASYEQYF
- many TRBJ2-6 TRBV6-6 TGTGCCAGCAGTTACCGCCCAATGATAGTCTCTGGGGCCAACGTCCTGACTTTC CASSYRPMIVSGANVLTF
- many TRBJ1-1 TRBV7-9 TGTGCCAGCAGCTTACCCGGCAGGCGGGACACTGAAGCTTTCTTT CASSLPGRRDTEAFF
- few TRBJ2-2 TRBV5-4 TGTGCCAGCAGCTCGATGAACGGGAGGAACACCGGGGAGCTGTTTTTT CASSSMNGRNTGELFF
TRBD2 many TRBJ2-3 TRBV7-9 TGTGCCAGCAGCTTAGGTCAAGGACTAGCGGTCACAGATACGCAGTATTTT CASSLGQGLAVTDTQYF
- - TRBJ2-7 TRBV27 TGTGCCAGCAGTTTGGGGGTCCCCTACGAGCAGTACTTC CASSLGVPYEQYF
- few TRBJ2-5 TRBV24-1 TGTGCCACCAGTGATTTTCAGGGTAGGAGAGAGACCCAGTACTTC CATSDFQGRRETQYF
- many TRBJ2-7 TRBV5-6 TGTGCCAGCAGATCACTCCCGGGCTCTCCCTACGAGCAGTACTTC CASRSLPGSPYEQYF
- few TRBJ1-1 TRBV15 TGTGCCACCAGCAGAGTGGTTGGCCGGAACACTGAAGCTTTCTTT CATSRVVGRNTEAFF
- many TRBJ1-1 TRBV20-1 TGCAGTGCTAACATCTACGGGACGGAGAACACTGAAGCTTTCTTT CSANIYGTENTEAFF
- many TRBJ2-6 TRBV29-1 TGCAGCGTTGTTGTTTCTGGGGCCAACGTCCTGACTTTC CSVVVSGANVLTF
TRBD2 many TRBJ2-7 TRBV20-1 TGCAGTGCTCGTAGTAGCGGGAGATCAAACGAGCAGTACTTC CSARSSGRSNEQYF
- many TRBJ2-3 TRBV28 TGTGCCAGCAGTAATCCTGGTCTAGCAGATACGCAGTATTTT CASSNPGLADTQYF
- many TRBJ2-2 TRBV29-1 TGCAGCGCTGACAAAGGCCCAAGCGGGGAGCTGTTTTTT CSADKGPSGELFF
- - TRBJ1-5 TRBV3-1 TGTGCCAGCAGCCAAGAGGGGGGCGGGCAGCCCCAGCATTTT CASSQEGGGQPQHF
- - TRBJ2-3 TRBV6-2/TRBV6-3 TGTGCCAGCAGTTACGGGCGGAGTACGAAGTATTTT CASSYGRSTKYF
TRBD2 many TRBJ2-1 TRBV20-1 TGCAGTGCTAGAGTTAGCGGGAGGCGTAATGAGCAGTTCTTC CSARVSGRRNEQFF
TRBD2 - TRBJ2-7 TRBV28 TGTGCCAGCAGACGACTAGCGGGAGCCTCCGAGCAGTACTTC CASRRLAGASEQYF
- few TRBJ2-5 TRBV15 TGTGCCACCAGCAGACCTCCAGAGACCCAGTACTTC CATSRPPETQYF
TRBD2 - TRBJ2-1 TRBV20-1 TGCAGTGCCCTGGACGGGAGGGCCAATGAGCAGTTCTTC CSALDGRANEQFF
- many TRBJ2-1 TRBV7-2 TGTGCCAGCAGCCCAAGGCTCGCCGGGGTCTACAATGAGCAGTTCTTC CASSPRLAGVYNEQFF
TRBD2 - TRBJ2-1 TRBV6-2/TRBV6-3 TGTGCCAGCAGGACTCTCGGACTAGGTTACAATGAGCAGTTCTTC CASRTLGLGYNEQFF
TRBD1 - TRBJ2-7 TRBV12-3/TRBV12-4 TGTGCCAGCAGTTGGGGACAGGGTAAATTCTCCGAGCAGTACTTC CASSWGQGKFSEQYF
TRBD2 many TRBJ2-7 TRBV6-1 TGTGCCAGCAGTGAGCGGGAGTTCTACGAGCAGTACTTC CASSEREFYEQYF
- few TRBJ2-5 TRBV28 TGTGCCAGCAGTTTCTCTGGGAAGACCCAGTACTTC CASSFSGKTQYF
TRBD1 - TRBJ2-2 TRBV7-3 TGTGCCAGCAGCTTAAAACCCGCAGGGGGCAGGTCGAACACCGGGGAGCTGTTTTTT CASSLKPAGGRSNTGELFF
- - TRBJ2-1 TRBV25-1 TGTGCCAGCAGCGGGATAGTCAATGAGCAGTTCTTC CASSGIVNEQFF
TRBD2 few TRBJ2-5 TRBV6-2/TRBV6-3 TGTGCCAGCAGTTACTCCCCTAGCGGGGGCCAAGAGACCCAGTACTTC CASSYSPSGGQETQYF